A single sample gave rise to the 11 T cell receptor beta chains below, sequenced in a study of T cell responses to AZD1222 COVID-19 vaccine. TCRdb's copy holds only in-frame clones and misses some; the assay was immunoSEQ multiplex PCR. The sample has roughly 200,000 clones, about 94% seen once. The specimen was peripheral blood, collected 28 days after the second dose of the MenACWY control vaccine. These TCRs come from an adult who received the MenACWY meningococcal vaccine as a control.

The chain is built from TRBV7-2 and TRBJ2-1; D remains unclear. The germline V gene has CDR1 SGHTA and CDR2 FQGNSA. Trimming cost V 1 base and J 1 base, with 8 bases left between them. The CDR3 extends over 15 amino acids. CDR3 region: CASSLGGLSYNEQFF. DNA of the CDR3: TGTGCCAGCAGCTTAGGGGGTCTATCCTACAATGAGCAGTTCTTC.

The chain couples TRBV29-1 to TRBJ2-1, with D unresolved. Germline CDR1 SQVTM, CDR2 ANQGSEA. The CDR3 sequence is 15 residues long. The V end was cut by 2 bases, the J end by 4 bases, with 15 bases between. DNA of the CDR3: TGCAGCGTTGAACTAGTTGTGTCCCAATACAATGAGCAGTTCTTC. Translated: CSVELVVSQYNEQFF.

The rearrangement joins TRBV28 to TRBJ2-3; D might be TRBD1 (6 bases). In germline, CDR1 is MDHEN, CDR2 SYDVKM. V lost 3 bases to trimming and J lost 3 bases, with 16 bases between them. The length of the CDR3 is 16 residues. CDR3 sequence (DNA): TGTGCCAGCAGTTTGTCCTCCCAGGGGATTACAGATACGCAGTATTTT. This gives the protein CASSLSSQGITDTQYF.

This clone has a handful of counts. The chain employs TRBV6-1 and TRBJ1-4; a possible D gene is TRBD1 (5 bases). CDR3 length: 14 amino acids. Per germline, CDR1 MNHNS and CDR2 SASEGT. Trimming took off 1 base at V and 8 bases at J, with 11 bases between the two ends. Written as DNA, the CDR3 is TGTGCCAGCAGTGAAGGGGAAGGGGCGGAAAAACTGTTTTTT. It is translated as CASSEGEGAEKLFF.

The V and J genes are TRBV5-4 and TRBJ2-7; 7 bases line up with TRBD1. Germline CDR1 SGHNT, CDR2 YYREEE (reference sequence). Losses at the gene ends were 4 bases for V and 4 bases for J; bases not matched to a gene: 8. CDR3 length: 14 residues. The CDR3 DNA reads TGTGCCAGCAGCCCACAGACAGGGTCGTACGAGCAGTACTTC. Translation: CASSPQTGSYEQYF.

The V call is TRBV7-9, the J call TRBJ1-6; no reliable D call. The CDR3 length is 18 residues. V lost 3 bases and J lost 7, with 22 bases in between. CDR1 SEHNR and CDR2 FQNEAQ come from the germline V gene (reference sequence). CDR3 sequence (DNA): TGTGCCAGCAGCTTTATTGGTGGTCCGGGGAGAGCAAATTCACCCCTCCACTTT. Amino acid sequence: CASSFIGGPGRANSPLHF.

The J gene is TRBJ2-1, the V gene TRBV11-1; D gene unclear. Germline-derived CDR1 and CDR2 are SGHAT and FQDESV (reference sequence). This CDR3 comprises 13 residues. Trimming took 3 bases from V and 5 from J, leaving 8 bases between them. The CDR3 reads CASSFRAHNEQFF. The CDR3, as DNA: TGTGCCAGCAGCTTTCGGGCCCACAATGAGCAGTTCTTC. Full variable domain (remainder filled in from reference TRBV11-1 and TRBJ2-1): EAEVAQSPRYKITEKSQAVAFWCDPISGHATLYWYRQILGQGPELLVQFQDESVVDDSQLPKDRFSAERLKGVDSTLKIQPAELGDSAMYLCASSFRAHNEQFFGPGTRLTVL.

The J gene is TRBJ2-7, the V gene TRBV27; no reliable D call. V was clipped by 5 bases and J by 4 bases, with 12 bases between them. The CDR3 totals 13 residues. Germline V gene data show CDR1 as MNHEY and CDR2 as SMNVEV (reference sequence). The CDR3 coding sequence is TGTGCCAGCAGTGACGGCCCTCCTTACGAGCAGTACTTC. Protein: CASSDGPPYEQYF.

This chain uses TRBV18 with TRBJ2-3, with 7 bases fitting TRBD1. Germline V gene data show CDR1 as KGHSH and CDR2 as LQKENI. Trimming at V came to 5 bases and at J to 4 bases, leaving 12 bases not matched to a gene. The CDR3 is made up of 16 amino acids. In DNA, the CDR3 is TGTGCCAGCTCAGCAAACTCGATTACAGGGGCAGATACGCAGTATTTT. It specifies CASSANSITGADTQYF.

This chain uses TRBV7-6 with TRBJ2-2, with 7 positions matching TRBD2. The junction had 4 bases not matched to a gene; V was cut back by 3 bases and J by 0 bases. Per germline, CDR1 SGHVS and CDR2 FNYEAQ. This CDR3 is 16 amino acids long. The CDR3 DNA is TGTGCCAGCAGCTTCCAGGCGGGGGCGAACACCGGGGAGCTGTTTTTT. Translating gives CASSFQAGANTGELFF.

The chain is built from TRBV4-3 and TRBJ1-5; D is possibly TRBD1 (5 bases). V gave up 1 base and J gave up 5 bases, with 6 bases separating them. The CDR3 is 13 residues long. Germline loops: CDR1 LGHNA, CDR2 YSLEER. The CDR3 DNA sequence: TGCGCCAGCAGCCAAGGAGGGGATCAGCCCCAGCATTTT. Its translation is CASSQGGDQPQHF.